This TCR beta chain was observed in a study of patients and donors after allogeneic stem cell transplantation. This clonotype was seen only a few times. The CDR3 is 17 residues long. Germline CDR1 reads SGHVT; CDR2 reads SQSDAQ. With V trimmed by 6 bases and J by 0 bases, 7 bases remained unmatched. TCRdb reprocessed the RT-PCR reads via MiXCR and lists one record per CDR3 protein. The sample has 410,000 or so distinct CDR3 sequences, approximately 16% seen once. The sequencing input was blood, either unsorted or a sorted T cell fraction (not recorded which). This sequence originates from a human donor who was either an allogeneic HSCT recipient or a stem cell or donor lymphocyte infusion donor (not recorded which). It is not recorded whose cells these are; they may come from a transplant donor. The rearrangement links TRBV7-4 to TRBJ2-6, with 8 bases identical to TRBD1. In nucleotides, the CDR3 is TGTGCCAGCAGGCCGGGACAGGATATCTCTGGGGCCAACGTCCTGACTTTC. The encoded protein is CASRPGQDISGANVLTF. The full variable domain, rest sourced from reference TRBV7-4 and TRBJ2-6, is GAGVSQSPRYKVAKRGRDVALRCDSISGHVTLYWYRQTLGQGSEVLTYSQSDAQRDKSGRPSGRFSAERPERSVSTLKIQRTEQGDSAVYLCASRPGQDISGANVLTFGAGSRLTVL.